This is a list of T cell receptor beta chains from one sample in a study of T cells expressing NK-cell markers. TCRdb re-called the 5' RACE reads; one entry per CDR3 protein, DNA not given. In all, the sample yields about 300,000 distinct CDR3 sequences. The sequenced material came from blood T cells: a sorted CD56 or NKG2C T cell subset, CD4+ or CD8+ T cells, or bulk PBMC T cells (not recorded which). The receptor set was obtained from a woman between 18 and 75 years old in good health. The CDR3 runs from the conserved cysteine through the conserved F or W.

J gene: TRBJ1-2
V gene: TRBV7-2
CDR3 length: 14
CDR3 protein: CASSLDPRSYGYTF

J gene: TRBJ2-5
V gene: TRBV27
CDR3 length: 16
CDR3 protein: CASSPDPYWGQETQYF

J gene: TRBJ2-3
V gene: TRBV12-3/TRBV12-4
CDR3 length: 14
CDR3 protein: CASSLNRATDTQYF

J gene: TRBJ1-4
V gene: TRBV7-9
CDR3 length: 16
CDR3 protein: CASSPKWRQADEKLFF

J gene: TRBJ2-7
V gene: TRBV7-9
CDR3 length: 16
CDR3 protein: CASSTGTSGYSYEQYF

J gene: TRBJ2-1
V gene: TRBV12-3/TRBV12-4
CDR3 length: 15
CDR3 protein: CASSFAGQLYNEQFF

J gene: TRBJ2-1
V gene: TRBV20-1
CDR3 length: 15
CDR3 protein: CSASRSAGWGDEQFF

J gene: TRBJ1-1
V gene: TRBV7-2
CDR3 length: 14
CDR3 protein: CASSLAQGITEAFF

J gene: TRBJ2-2
V gene: TRBV20-1
CDR3 length: 14
CDR3 protein: CSARKQTNTGELFF

J gene: TRBJ2-2
V gene: TRBV20-1
CDR3 length: 16
CDR3 protein: CSARPRPRQSTGELFF

J gene: TRBJ1-1
V gene: TRBV27
CDR3 length: 14
CDR3 protein: CASRKTGGPTEAFF

J gene: TRBJ2-1
V gene: TRBV12-3/TRBV12-4
CDR3 length: 14
CDR3 protein: CASAGTEVYNEQFF

J gene: TRBJ1-1
V gene: TRBV27
CDR3 length: 15
CDR3 protein: CASIYTGRGGHEAFF

J gene: TRBJ1-4
V gene: TRBV9
CDR3 length: 19
CDR3 protein: CASSEGAGQGSSTNEKLFF

J gene: TRBJ1-1
V gene: TRBV18
CDR3 length: 13
CDR3 protein: CASSKGRDTEAFF

J gene: TRBJ2-1
V gene: TRBV7-2
CDR3 length: 15
CDR3 protein: CASSWGLAGRGEQFF